Included here is one T cell receptor beta chain sequence, with context. Its antigen is as yet unknown. Donors sampled were nominally healthy, though unrecorded immune exposures were likely. The data were taken from a study of cytomegalovirus exposure and HLA in healthy donors. This PCR relied on a set of 60 Vbeta primers and 13 Jbeta primers. Some clones are missing from TCRdb's copy, which holds only in-frame ones; the method was immunoSEQ multiplex PCR. Its table records 150,000 to 200,000 clones. Study-wide results and caveats: Certain sequence variants were highly shared and formed a cluster, and this cluster was likely a sequencing artifact.

This receptor was obtained from a young man in good health and CMV-seronegative. The sequenced sample consisted of PBMCs.

CDR3 region: CASSLRRGGLGGYTF. The DNA for the CDR3 is TGTGCCAGCAGCCTAAGAAGAGGGGGCCTCGGTGGCTACACCTTC. The rearrangement joins TRBV4-2 to TRBJ1-2; 7 bases match TRBD1. Germline trimming cut 4 bases from V and 7 bases from J; bases unmatched to any gene: 12. The germline V gene has CDR1 LGHNA and CDR2 YNFKEQ. CDR3 length equals 15 residues.